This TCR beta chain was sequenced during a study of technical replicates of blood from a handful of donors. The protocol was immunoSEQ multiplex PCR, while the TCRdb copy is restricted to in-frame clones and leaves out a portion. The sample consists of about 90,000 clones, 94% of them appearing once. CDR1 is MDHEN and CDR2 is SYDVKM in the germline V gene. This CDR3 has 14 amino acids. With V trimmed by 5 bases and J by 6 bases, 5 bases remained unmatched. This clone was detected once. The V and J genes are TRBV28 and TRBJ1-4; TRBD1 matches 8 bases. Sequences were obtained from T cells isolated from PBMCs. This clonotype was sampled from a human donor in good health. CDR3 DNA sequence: TGTGCCAGCAGTGGGACAGGATTAGATGAAAAACTGTTTTTT. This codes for CASSGTGLDEKLFF.